This TCR beta chain came from a study of blood T cell repertoires in COVID-19. About the study: T cells, B-cell-depleted T cells, or PBMCs provided the cDNA or gDNA that served as material.

Repertoires were generated with immunoSEQ multiplex PCR, while TCRdb's copy carries only in-frame clones and drops some. The sample carries under 150,000 clones, about 87% recorded once. Per the germline V gene, CDR1 is SGDLS and CDR2 is YYNGEE. The length of the CDR3 is 15 residues. J was trimmed by 5 bases and V by 5 bases; bases with no gene match: 7. Material for sequencing was peripheral blood. The source of this sequence is a human donor in a cohort sampled during active COVID-19. V is TRBV9 and J is TRBJ2-5; TRBD2 aligns across 12 bases. The CDR3 is CASSVTSGGRETQYF. CDR3 coding DNA: TGTGCCAGCAGTGTGACTAGCGGGGGTCGGGAGACCCAGTACTTC. Full variable domain (remainder filled in from reference TRBV9 and TRBJ2-5): DSGVTQTPKHLITATGQRVTLRCSPRSGDLSVYWYQQSLDQGLQFLIQYYNGEERAKGNILERFSAQQFPDLHSELNLSSLELGDSALYFCASSVTSGGRETQYFGPGTRLLVL.